The T cell receptor beta chain under discussion was sequenced for a study of OX40 agonist ivuxolimab in advanced cancers. Study-wide context: Ivuxolimab was an agonistic, fully human IgG2 monoclonal antibody directed against OX40 (CD134), a costimulatory receptor. Among the roughly 52 dose-escalation patients, about 19 had hepatocellular carcinoma, roughly 15 melanoma, 9 renal cell carcinoma and 9 head and neck cancer. Partial responses occurred in three dose-escalation patients: two with cutaneous melanoma and one with hepatocellular carcinoma. Patients were allowed to have had prior anti-PD-1, anti-PD-L1 or anti-CTLA-4 therapy, and 40% of the dose-escalation patients had previously received checkpoint inhibitors. The purpose of peripheral TCRbeta sequencing was to test whether ivuxolimab changed TCR sequence diversity and led to clonal T-cell expansion. In the dose-escalation cohort, approximately 82% of patients were male, and the mean age was roughly 60 years with a range of roughly 20 to 80. Intravenous ivuxolimab was administered to patients every 2 weeks at six dose levels: 0.01, 0.1, 0.3, 1.5, 3 and 10 mg/kg. The paper covers the monotherapy dose-escalation part of the phase I ivuxolimab trial, which included N of about 50 patients. The full study reports these points: The antigen specificity of the peripheral T cells that underwent clonal expansion was not determined. At doses from 0.1 to 3.0 mg/kg, clonal expansion was seen in both CD4+ and CD8+ blood T cells between baseline and week 6. On average, CD8+ T cells showed more expanded clones than CD4+ T cells after ivuxolimab. Low levels of normalized T-cell clonal expansion were also seen in some nonresponding patients. In the 0.1-3.0 mg/kg groups, partial responders had among the lowest normalized peripheral clonal expansion, particularly in CD8+ T cells.

The trial excluded patients who had a history of autoimmune disease or who were on systemic immunosuppression. Peripheral blood for TCR sequencing was collected from all dose cohorts at baseline, on cycle 4 day 1, and on cycle 7 day 1. Samples were obtained from an open-label, multicenter, first-in-human phase I dose-escalation trial of ivuxolimab. The trial enrolled adults with locally advanced or metastatic head and neck squamous cell, hepatocellular, melanoma or renal cell carcinoma. Before TCR sequencing, CD4+ and CD8+ T cells were separately sorted from peripheral blood. V is cut by 0 bases and J by 3 bases, and the space between the germline ends is 7 bases. The CDR3, cysteine through phenylalanine, is 15 amino acids long. Left in the record is the CDR3 DNA by itself, 45 bases read in frame from the first base. The germline V gene (reference sequence) yields SGHNT for CDR1 and YYREEE for CDR2.

To sequence the TCRbeta CDR3 region, genomic DNA was isolated from the sorted cells. TCRbeta CDR3 regions were sequenced using the immunoSEQ Assay. The source is immuneACCESS, and TCRdb retained only in-frame sequences with V and J called. Part of the clones is not carried over; for the studies checked, unresolved V genes explain less than half of this, and the remainder is unexplained. Across this sample there are around 150,000 clones, with approximately 94% seen only once. The ten most abundant clones make up more than 0.8% of the sample. A note on this clone: This clone's antigen is unknown. Nothing much larger sits one base from this clone, and base qualities are not available.

This specimen was CD4+ or CD8+ T cells sorted from blood, taken in a trial of the OX40 agonist ivuxolimab. The source is an adult with an advanced solid tumor such as melanoma, head and neck, liver or kidney cancer. The chain was built from TRBV5-4 and TRBJ1-6; no D gene is confidently identified. The DNA sequence reads TGTGCCAGCAGCTTGGGACGGAGCTATAATTCACCCCTCCACTTT. The resulting protein is CASSLGRSYNSPLHF.